Below, one TCR beta chain is given with its context. This sample stems from a study of blood T cell repertoires in COVID-19. Clones were read by immunoSEQ multiplex PCR, and TCRdb kept only the in-frame ones, dropping some. The sample consists of almost 200,000 clones, about 82% of them appearing once. The ends were cut back, 3 bases at V and 2 bases at J, with 13 bases in the middle. The CDR3 contains 15 residues. Germline CDR1 MNHEY, CDR2 SVGEGT. The source material was peripheral blood. This TCR was recovered from a man in his fifties or sixties with COVID-19, enrolled during active disease. This sequence joins TRBV6-2 or TRBV6-3 and TRBJ1-1; D ambiguous. DNA for the CDR3: TGTGCCAGCAGTTATGCGGAACAACCAAACACTGAAGCTTTCTTT. It yields the protein CASSYAEQPNTEAFF.